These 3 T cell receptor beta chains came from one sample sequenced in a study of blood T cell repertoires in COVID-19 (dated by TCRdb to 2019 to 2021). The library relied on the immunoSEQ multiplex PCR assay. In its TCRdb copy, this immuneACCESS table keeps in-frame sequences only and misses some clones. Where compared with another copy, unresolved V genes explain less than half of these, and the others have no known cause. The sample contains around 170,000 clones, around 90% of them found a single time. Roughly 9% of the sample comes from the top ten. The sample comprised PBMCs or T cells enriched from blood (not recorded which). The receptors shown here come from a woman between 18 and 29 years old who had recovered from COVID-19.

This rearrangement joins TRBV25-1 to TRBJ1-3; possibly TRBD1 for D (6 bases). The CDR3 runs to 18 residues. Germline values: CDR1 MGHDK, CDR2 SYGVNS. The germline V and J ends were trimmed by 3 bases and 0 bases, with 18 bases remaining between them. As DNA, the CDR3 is TGTGCCAGCAGTGACCAGACAGGCCTCTATTTCTCTGGAAACACCATATATTTT. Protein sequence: CASSDQTGLYFSGNTIYF.

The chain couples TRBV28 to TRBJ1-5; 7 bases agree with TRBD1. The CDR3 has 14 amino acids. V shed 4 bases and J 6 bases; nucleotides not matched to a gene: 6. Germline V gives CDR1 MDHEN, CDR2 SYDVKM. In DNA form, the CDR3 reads TGTGCCAGCAGTTCTCCAGGGGGAAGTCAGCCCCAGCATTTT. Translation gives CASSSPGGSQPQHF.

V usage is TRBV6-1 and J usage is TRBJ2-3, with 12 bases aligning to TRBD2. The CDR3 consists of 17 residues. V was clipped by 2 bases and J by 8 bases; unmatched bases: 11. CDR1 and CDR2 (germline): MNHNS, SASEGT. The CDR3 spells CASSEQWTSGIVGTQYF. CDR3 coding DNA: TGTGCCAGCAGTGAACAATGGACTAGCGGGATAGTTGGTACGCAGTATTTT.